These 32 T cell receptor beta chains were all obtained from the same sample, sequenced in a study of metastatic and nonmetastatic thyroid tumors. Every patient was untreated before thyroid surgery. TCRdb ran MiXCR on the PCR reads. This repertoire shows about 25,000 clones, 20% to 25% found once; its top ten account for under 15%. Material for sequencing was blood. The receptors come from a male donor with papillary thyroid cancer or a benign thyroid nodule (not recorded which). Some clones in this sample may be carry-over from other donors' samples.

V usage is TRBV6-1 and J usage is TRBJ1-4; D possibly corresponds to TRBD1 (5 bases). Germline loops: CDR1 MNHNS, CDR2 SASEGT. This CDR3 comprises 14 residues. The V end lost 5 bases, the J end lost 8 bases, and 15 bases lay between the germline ends. For the CDR3, the DNA is TGTGCCAGCAGTCAACGGGGGGGATGGGAAAAACTGTTTTTT. Encoded protein: CASSQRGGWEKLFF.

This clone is classed as medium-sized. V gene TRBV20-1 combines with J gene TRBJ2-3, with TRBD2 identical over 11 bases. The CDR3 contains 17 residues. CDR1 DFQATT and CDR2 SNEGSKA come from the germline V gene (reference sequence). V shed 0 bases and J 2 bases; nucleotides not matched to a gene: 7. The CDR3 bases are TGCAGTGCTAGAGATCCGACTAGCGGGACAGTCACAGATACGCAGTATTTT. It translates to CSARDPTSGTVTDTQYF.

The V and J genes are TRBV11-2 and TRBJ2-7, with 9 bases fitting TRBD1. The germline CDR1 and CDR2 sequences are SGHAT and FQNNGV. The CDR3 sequence is 14 residues long. V shed 1 base, J shed 7 bases, and the junction held 5 bases outside the gene matches. This CDR3 reads CASSLVGTGIEQYF. The CDR3 DNA reads TGTGCCAGCAGCTTAGTGGGGACAGGGATAGAGCAGTACTTC.

In this sample, this clone turned up many times. The genes are TRBV20-1 and TRBJ2-1, with D uncertain. The CDR3 sequence is 15 residues long. The V end was cut by 1 base, the J end by 9 bases, with 19 bases between. The germline V gene has CDR1 DFQATT and CDR2 SNEGSKA (reference sequence). CDR3 DNA: TGCAGTGCTAGAGCGACGGCGGCTCCGATTGGTGAGCAGTTCTTC. Translating gives CSARATAAPIGEQFF.

The table lists this clone with many counts. The V and J genes are TRBV20-1 and TRBJ1-2; 8 bases fit TRBD1. CDR3 size: 12 residues. Germline lookup yields CDR1 DFQATT and CDR2 SNEGSKA (reference sequence). V lost 4 bases to trimming and J lost 5 bases; unmatched junction nucleotides: 3. CDR3 nucleotide sequence: TGCAGTGCTACAAGGACAGGGTATGGCTACACCTTC. Translating it yields CSATRTGYGYTF.

A few counts support this clone. This chain uses TRBV20-1 with TRBJ2-2; TRBD1 aligns across 7 bases. Germline lookup yields CDR1 DFQATT and CDR2 SNEGSKA (reference sequence). J lost 0 bases, V lost 5 bases, and 3 bases had no gene match. CDR3 length: 14 amino acids. CDR3 sequence (DNA): TGCAGTGCTCTCACAGGGGCGAACACCGGGGAGCTGTTTTTT. Its protein is CSALTGANTGELFF.

In its sample, this clone was seen a few times. This chain uses TRBV28 with TRBJ2-6; D is perhaps TRBD1 (5 bases). This CDR3 has 16 residues. Germline V CDR1 and CDR2: MDHEN, SYDVKM. The V and J ends lost 7 bases and 6 bases respectively, with 19 bases between them. The CDR3 DNA follows: TGTGCCAGCAAACCACTTTCAGGGTCAGTGGCCAACGTCCTGACTTTC. Translation gives CASKPLSGSVANVLTF.

V gene TRBV30 combines with J gene TRBJ1-3; D remains ambiguous. CDR3 length: 13 amino acids. Germline-derived CDR1 and CDR2 are GTSNPN and SVGIG (reference sequence). V lost 5 bases, J lost 0 bases, and 8 bases lay in between. The CDR3 region has the DNA TGTGCCTGGGGCGGAGACTCTGGAAACACCATATATTTT. Its translation: CAWGGDSGNTIYF.

This clone was seen ten or more times. The V call is TRBV7-8, the J call TRBJ1-1, with a tentative D call TRBD1 (5 bases). The germline V gene has CDR1 SGHVS and CDR2 FQNEAQ. The V gene lost 1 base and the J gene lost 2 bases, with 11 bases spanning the gap. The CDR3 sequence is 15 residues long. CDR3 DNA sequence: TGTGCCAGCAGCTTAGGTTCGGGGGGAAACACTGAAGCTTTCTTT. Residues: CASSLGSGGNTEAFF.

At least ten counts were recorded for this clone. The chain's CDR3 is CATSRDFFNEQFF. As DNA, the CDR3 is TGTGCCACTAGCCGGGACTTCTTCAATGAGCAGTTCTTC. The rearrangement uses TRBV6-1 and TRBJ2-1; D may be TRBD2 (6 bases). Trimming removed 10 bases at V and 6 bases at J, with 16 bases between. This CDR3 comprises 13 residues. The germline V gene has CDR1 MNHNS and CDR2 SASEGT.

This clone was recorded at least ten times. The V call is TRBV7-9, the J call TRBJ1-6, with D tentatively TRBD1 (6 bases). Germline CDR1 and CDR2: SEHNR and FQNEAQ (reference sequence). V shed 4 bases and J shed 1 base, with 14 bases lying between them. There are 17 residues in the CDR3. Here the CDR3 reads CASSSTTGGSYNSPLHF. The CDR3 coding sequence is TGTGCCAGCAGCTCAACGACAGGAGGGTCCTATAATTCACCCCTCCACTTT.

At least ten counts were recorded for this clone. This rearrangement joins TRBV30 to TRBJ2-5; 8 nucleotides line up with TRBD2. The CDR3 totals 11 residues. With V trimmed by 4 bases and J by 5 bases, 0 bases remained unmatched. Per the germline V gene, CDR1 is GTSNPN and CDR2 is SVGIG (reference sequence). The CDR3 DNA reads TGTGCCTGGAAGCGGGGGGAGACCCAGTACTTC. Amino acid sequence: CAWKRGETQYF.

This chain uses TRBV30 with TRBJ2-2, with D maybe TRBD2 (6 bases). The V gene lost 3 bases and the J gene lost 5 bases, with 16 bases spanning the gap. There are 15 residues in the CDR3. CDR1 and CDR2 from the germline V gene are GTSNPN and SVGIG (reference sequence). The DNA of the CDR3 is TGTGCCTGGAGCAAGAATCGGGCGGGGACCGGGGAGCTGTTTTTT. Its translation: CAWSKNRAGTGELFF.

The sample holds a few counts of this clone. The rearrangement links TRBV4-1 to TRBJ1-2, with 7 positions matching TRBD1. Germline-derived CDR1 and CDR2 are MGHRA and YSYEKL. The ends lost 7 bases at V and 5 bases at J; junction bases unmatched: 16. The CDR3 runs to 16 residues. The CDR3: CASIALISTGTYGYTF. CDR3 in DNA: TGCGCCAGCATAGCCCTCATCTCGACAGGGACGTATGGCTACACCTTC.

J is TRBJ2-1 and V is TRBV5-5; 7 bases are shared with TRBD2. CDR3 length equals 15 residues. CDR1 is SGHKS, CDR2 YYEKEE, per germline (reference sequence). The V and J ends lost 4 bases and 0 bases, in that order; junction bases with no gene match: 4. CDR3 in amino acids: CASSTSAYSYNEQFF. CDR3 DNA: TGTGCCAGCAGCACTAGCGCCTACTCCTACAATGAGCAGTTCTTC.

Only a few counts were recorded for this clone. The CDR3 DNA follows: TGTGCCAGCAGCTTAGCGTCTTCAGCCCAATACGGACAGGCCACGATTTATGGCTACACCTTC. As protein: CASSLASSAQYGQATIYGYTF. The rearrangement links TRBV11-1 to TRBJ1-2, with 7 positions matching TRBD1. Trimming cost V 0 bases and J 5 bases; bases outside gene matches: 24. The CDR3 has 21 residues. Per germline, CDR1 SGHAT and CDR2 FQDESV (reference sequence).

The chain is built from TRBV27 and TRBJ1-1; no clear D gene. This CDR3 contains 14 residues. The germline CDR1 and CDR2 sequences are MNHEY and SMNVEV (reference sequence). V was trimmed by 5 bases and J by 6 bases, leaving 16 bases between them. Written as DNA, the CDR3 is TGTGCCAGCAGTCCGGCAATCGCGGACGCTGAAGCTTTCTTT. This sequence encodes CASSPAIADAEAFF.

The chain recombines TRBV11-1 with TRBJ2-7, with 7 bases identical to TRBD2. The J segment lost 4 bases and the V segment lost 5 bases, leaving 14 bases of the junction unmatched. This CDR3 is 16 amino acids long. The V gene's germline CDR1 is SGHAT and CDR2 FQDESV (reference sequence). CDR3 amino acids: CASSEQTSQRSYEQYF. As DNA, the CDR3 is TGTGCCAGCAGCGAGCAGACTAGCCAAAGATCATACGAGCAGTACTTC. The full variable domain, its missing parts supplied by reference TRBV11-1 and TRBJ2-7, is EAEVAQSPRYKITEKSQAVAFWCDPISGHATLYWYRQILGQGPELLVQFQDESVVDDSQLPKDRFSAERLKGVDSTLKIQPAELGDSAMYLCASSEQTSQRSYEQYFGPGTRLTVT.

This clone was detected ten times or more. The chain employs TRBV3-1 and TRBJ2-1, with 14 bases identical to TRBD2. The CDR3 totals 15 residues. J lost 11 bases, V lost 1 base, and 4 bases had no gene match. Germline CDR1 and CDR2: LGHDT and YNNKEL (reference sequence). CDR3 region: CASSQGLAGGIKQFF. The CDR3 DNA reads TGTGCCAGCAGCCAAGGACTAGCGGGAGGGATCAAGCAGTTCTTC.

This clone came up many times. The CDR3 protein is CASSFSRARGDTQYF. The CDR3 nucleotides read TGTGCCAGCAGCTTCAGCAGGGCCCGCGGAGATACGCAGTATTTT. The rearrangement joins TRBV11-3 to TRBJ2-3, with D possibly being TRBD1 (5 bases). Trimming removed 3 bases at V and 5 bases at J, with 15 bases between. Germline CDR1 and CDR2: SGHNT and YENEEA. This CDR3 contains 15 residues.

This clone was seen at least ten times. This specimen includes other DNA sequences encoding the same CDR3. V and J are TRBV5-1 and TRBJ2-1; 10 nucleotides align to TRBD2. From germline, CDR1 is SGHRS and CDR2 YFSETQ. This CDR3 is 16 amino acids long. V lost 3 bases, J lost 5 bases, and 8 bases stayed unmatched. The CDR3 sequence is CASSSPGTSDHNEQFF. CDR3 in DNA: TGCGCCAGCAGCTCCCCCGGGACTAGCGACCACAATGAGCAGTTCTTC.

Regarding this clone: Sequence at one end of the junction differs from germline and may be a read error. This chain links TRBV27 with TRBJ2-7; 7 bases line up with TRBD2. Germline CDR1 and CDR2: MNHEY and SMNVEV (reference sequence). The CDR3 has 14 residues. The CDR3 DNA reads TGTGTCAGCATCCCCAACAAGGGAGGGACCGAGCAGTACTTC. It specifies CVSIPNKGGTEQYF.

This clone has a count of ten or more. The chain uses TRBV3-1 and TRBJ1-2; D unresolved. The V and J ends lost 1 base and 4 bases respectively, with 13 bases between them. This CDR3 is built from 15 residues. The V gene's germline CDR1 is LGHDT and CDR2 YNNKEL (reference sequence). CDR3 amino acids: CASSQGRVGGYGYTF. CDR3 DNA sequence: TGTGCCAGCAGCCAAGGTCGGGTAGGAGGCTATGGCTACACCTTC.

This chain connects TRBV11-1 to TRBJ1-1; D remains unclear. Trimming cost V 1 base and J 0 bases, with 9 bases left between them. The CDR3 is 15 amino acids. The germline V gene has CDR1 SGHAT and CDR2 FQDESV (reference sequence). CDR3 nucleotide sequence: TGTGCCAGCAGCTTAGGTGTGGGCGTGAACACTGAAGCTTTCTTT. Its protein product is CASSLGVGVNTEAFF.

The chain uses TRBV27 and TRBJ2-7, with a tentative D call TRBD1 (6 bases). V shed 2 bases and J shed 10 bases, with 24 bases lying between them. The CDR3 covers 16 residues. Germline V gene lookup returns CDR1 MNHEY and CDR2 SMNVEV (reference sequence). CDR3 sequence reads: CASSLSPGVHLGDQYF. DNA for the CDR3: TGTGCCAGCAGTTTAAGCCCAGGGGTTCATCTCGGCGATCAGTACTTC.

This clone was detected many times. This chain connects TRBV27 to TRBJ2-5; 9 bases are shared with TRBD1. Germline V gene sequence: CDR1 MNHEY, CDR2 SMNVEV (reference sequence). After removal of 6 bases from V and 2 bases from J, the junction contained 7 bases not matched to a gene. The CDR3 runs 15 residues. CDR3 in DNA: TGTGCCAGCAGACCTTTTGGGACAGGGCAAGAGACCCAGTACTTC. Its protein is CASRPFGTGQETQYF.

This clone was detected many times. V and J are TRBV20-1 and TRBJ1-5, with D maybe TRBD1 (6 bases). Germline assignment: CDR1 DFQATT and CDR2 SNEGSKA (reference sequence). The ends were cut back, 5 bases at V and 5 bases at J, with 16 bases in the middle. The CDR3 has 14 residues. The CDR3 region is CSASAGGTDQPQHF. The CDR3 nucleotides are TGCAGTGCTTCCGCCGGGGGCACGGATCAGCCCCAGCATTTT.

This clone was detected many times. Other DNA sequences within the sample encode an identical CDR3. The gene calls are TRBV5-4 and TRBJ1-1; D is uncertain. Germline V CDR1 and CDR2: SGHNT, YYREEE (reference sequence). This CDR3 region has 14 residues. Trimming removed 0 bases at V and 5 bases at J, with 11 bases between. CDR3 coding DNA: TGTGCCAGCAGCTTGGGAAAGGGAAGGACTGAAGCTTTCTTT. Residues: CASSLGKGRTEAFF. Based on the CDR3 plus reference TRBV5-4 and TRBJ1-1, the full variable domain is ETGVTQSPTHLIKTRGQQVTLRCSSQSGHNTVSWYQQALGQGPQFIFQYYREEENGRGNFPPRFSGLQFPNYSSELNVNALELDDSALYLCASSLGKGRTEAFFGQGTRLTVV.

This clone was counted ten times or more. The CDR3 loop is CASSIARQLMNTEAFF. CDR3 bases: TGTGCCAGTAGTATAGCCCGACAGCTGATGAACACTGAAGCTTTCTTT. This chain joins TRBV19 and TRBJ1-1, with D tentatively TRBD1 (5 bases). Germline CDR1 is LNHDA and CDR2 is SQIVND (reference sequence). Trimming took 1 base from V and 0 from J, leaving 12 bases between them. CDR3 length equals 16 residues.

The chain joins TRBV5-1 to TRBJ2-2; D remains ambiguous. The germline V gene encodes CDR1 SGHRS and CDR2 YFSETQ. The CDR3 contains 12 residues. Trimming cost V 2 bases and J 2 bases, with 1 base left between them. CDR3 sequence: CASSLNTGELFF. CDR3 nucleotide sequence: TGCGCCAGCAGCTTAAACACCGGGGAGCTGTTTTTT.

This clone appeared a few times. The rearrangement joins TRBV6-1 to TRBJ2-1; D not certain. The CDR3 has 15 residues. Germline V gene sequence: CDR1 MNHNS, CDR2 SASEGT. V was clipped by 7 bases and J by 0 bases, with 13 bases between them. CDR3 sequence: CASIILGISYNEQFF. The CDR3 DNA sequence: TGTGCCAGCATAATCCTGGGGATCTCCTACAATGAGCAGTTCTTC.

This clone was observed a few times. The rearrangement links TRBV28 to TRBJ2-7; 8 bases map to TRBD2. This CDR3 is built from 14 residues. With V trimmed by 7 bases and J by 2 bases, 7 bases remained unmatched. The germline V gene has CDR1 MDHEN and CDR2 SYDVKM. The CDR3 nucleotides are TGTGCCAGCAAGGGTTCGGGAGGGCCCTACGAGCAGTACTTC. Encoded protein: CASKGSGGPYEQYF.